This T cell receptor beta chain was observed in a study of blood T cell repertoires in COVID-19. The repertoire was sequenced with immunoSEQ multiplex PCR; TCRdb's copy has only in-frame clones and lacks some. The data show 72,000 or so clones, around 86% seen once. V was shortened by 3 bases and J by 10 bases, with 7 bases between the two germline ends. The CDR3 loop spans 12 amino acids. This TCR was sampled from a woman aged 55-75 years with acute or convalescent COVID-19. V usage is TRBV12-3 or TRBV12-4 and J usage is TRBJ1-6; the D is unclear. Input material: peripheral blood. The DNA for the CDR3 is TGTGCCAGCAGTTTTGCGGAGTCACCCCTCCACTTT. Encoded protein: CASSFAESPLHF.